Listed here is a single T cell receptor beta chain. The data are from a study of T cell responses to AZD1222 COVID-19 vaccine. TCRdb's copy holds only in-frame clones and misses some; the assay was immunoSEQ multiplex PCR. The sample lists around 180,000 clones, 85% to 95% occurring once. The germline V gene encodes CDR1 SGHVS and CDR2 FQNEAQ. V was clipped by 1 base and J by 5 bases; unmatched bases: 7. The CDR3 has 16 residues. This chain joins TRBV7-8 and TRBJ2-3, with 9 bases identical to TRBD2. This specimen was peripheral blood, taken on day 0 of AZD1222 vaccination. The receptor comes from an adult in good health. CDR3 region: CASSLEGTSWGDTQYF. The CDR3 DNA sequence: TGTGCCAGCAGCTTAGAGGGGACTAGCTGGGGAGATACGCAGTATTTT.